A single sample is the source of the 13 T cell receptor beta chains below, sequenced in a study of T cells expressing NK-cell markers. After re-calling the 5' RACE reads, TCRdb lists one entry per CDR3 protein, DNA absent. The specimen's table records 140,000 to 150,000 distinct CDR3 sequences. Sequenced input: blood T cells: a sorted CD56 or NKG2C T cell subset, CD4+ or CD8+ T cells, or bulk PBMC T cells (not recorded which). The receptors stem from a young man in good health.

This chain's CDR3 is CSVDGRGAYNEQFF. The rearrangement uses TRBV29-1 and TRBJ2-1; no DNA is available, so the TRBD1 call from TCRdb remains unchecked. Germline-derived CDR1 and CDR2 are SQVTM and ANQGSEA. The CDR3 runs 14 residues.

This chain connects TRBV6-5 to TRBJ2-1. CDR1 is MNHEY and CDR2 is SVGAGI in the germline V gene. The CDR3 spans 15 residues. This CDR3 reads CASSYSGTVDNEQFF.

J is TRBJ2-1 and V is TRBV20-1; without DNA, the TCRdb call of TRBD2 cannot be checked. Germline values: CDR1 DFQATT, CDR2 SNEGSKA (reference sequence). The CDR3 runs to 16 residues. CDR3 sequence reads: CSARGGGAGGNNEQFF.

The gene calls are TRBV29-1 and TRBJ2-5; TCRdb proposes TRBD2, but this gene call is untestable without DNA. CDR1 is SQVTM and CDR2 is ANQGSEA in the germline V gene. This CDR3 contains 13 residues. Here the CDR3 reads CSPSFSGQETQYF.

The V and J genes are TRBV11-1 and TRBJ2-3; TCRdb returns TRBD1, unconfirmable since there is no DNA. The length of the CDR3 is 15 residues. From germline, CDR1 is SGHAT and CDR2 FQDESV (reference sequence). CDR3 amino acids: CASSLAFAGTDTQYF.

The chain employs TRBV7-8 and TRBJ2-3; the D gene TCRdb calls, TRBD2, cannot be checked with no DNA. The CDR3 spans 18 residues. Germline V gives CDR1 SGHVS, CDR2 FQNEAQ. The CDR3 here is CASSSRIRTSGGDRTQYF.

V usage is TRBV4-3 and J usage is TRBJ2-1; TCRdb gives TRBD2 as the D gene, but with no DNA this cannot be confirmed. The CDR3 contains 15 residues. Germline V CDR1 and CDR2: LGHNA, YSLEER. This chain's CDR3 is CASSQNSGLYNEQFF.

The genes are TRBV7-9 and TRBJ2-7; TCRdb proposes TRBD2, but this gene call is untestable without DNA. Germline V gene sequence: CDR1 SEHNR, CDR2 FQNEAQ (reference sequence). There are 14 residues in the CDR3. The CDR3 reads CASTSTSVPYEQYF.

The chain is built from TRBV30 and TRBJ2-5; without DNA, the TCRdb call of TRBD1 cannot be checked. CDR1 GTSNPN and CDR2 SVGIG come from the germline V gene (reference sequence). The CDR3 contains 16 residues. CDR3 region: CAWSGPTLYGTETQYF.

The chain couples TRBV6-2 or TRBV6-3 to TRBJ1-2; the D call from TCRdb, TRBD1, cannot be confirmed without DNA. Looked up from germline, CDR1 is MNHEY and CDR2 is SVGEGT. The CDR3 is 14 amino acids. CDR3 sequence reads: CASSKAGGNYGYTF.

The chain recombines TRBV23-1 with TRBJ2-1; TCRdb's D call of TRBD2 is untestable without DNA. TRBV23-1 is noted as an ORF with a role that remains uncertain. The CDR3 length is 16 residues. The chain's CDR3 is CASSQVLARSYNEQFF.

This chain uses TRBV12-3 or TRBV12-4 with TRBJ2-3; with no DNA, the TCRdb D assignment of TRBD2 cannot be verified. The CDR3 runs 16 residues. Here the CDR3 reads CASSYLAGGITDTQYF.

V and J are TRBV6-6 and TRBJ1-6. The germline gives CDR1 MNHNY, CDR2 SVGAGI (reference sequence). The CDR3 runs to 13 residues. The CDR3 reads CASSYGDNSPLHF.